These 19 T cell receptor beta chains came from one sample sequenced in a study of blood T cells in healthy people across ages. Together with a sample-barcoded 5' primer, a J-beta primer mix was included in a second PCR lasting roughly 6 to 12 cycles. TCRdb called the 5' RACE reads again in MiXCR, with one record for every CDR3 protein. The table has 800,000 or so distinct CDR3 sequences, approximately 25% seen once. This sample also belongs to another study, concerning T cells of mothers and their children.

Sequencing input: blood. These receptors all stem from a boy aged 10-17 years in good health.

For the CDR3, the DNA is TGCAGTGCTAGAGAGGGGGCAGTTTCAGCTTTCTTT. This codes for CSAREGAVSAFF. V and J are TRBV20-1 and TRBJ1-1, with D possibly being TRBD1 (6 bases). The CDR3 contains 12 residues. V was clipped by 0 bases and J by 10 bases, with 12 bases between them. CDR1 is DFQATT and CDR2 is SNEGSKA in the germline V gene (reference sequence).

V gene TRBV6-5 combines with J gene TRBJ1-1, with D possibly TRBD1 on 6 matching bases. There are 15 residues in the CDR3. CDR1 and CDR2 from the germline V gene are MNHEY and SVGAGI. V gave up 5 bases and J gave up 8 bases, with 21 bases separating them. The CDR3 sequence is CASSRISDRQVEAFF. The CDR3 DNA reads TGTGCCAGCAGTCGTATTTCGGACCGACAGGTAGAAGCTTTCTTT.

The CDR3 spells CSARDGGTVNEKLFF. The CDR3 DNA is TGCAGTGCTAGAGATGGGGGGACAGTTAATGAAAAACTGTTTTTT. The genes are TRBV20-1 and TRBJ1-4; 7 nucleotides match TRBD1. The CDR3 is 15 amino acids. V shed 0 bases and J 4 bases; nucleotides not matched to a gene: 5. Germline CDR1 and CDR2: DFQATT and SNEGSKA (reference sequence).

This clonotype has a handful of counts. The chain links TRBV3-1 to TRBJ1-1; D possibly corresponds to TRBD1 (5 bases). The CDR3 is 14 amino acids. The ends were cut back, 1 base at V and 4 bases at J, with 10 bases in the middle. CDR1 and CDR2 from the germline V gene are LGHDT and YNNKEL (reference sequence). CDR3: CASSQVPGITEAFF. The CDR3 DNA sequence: TGTGCCAGCAGCCAAGTCCCAGGGATCACTGAAGCTTTCTTT.

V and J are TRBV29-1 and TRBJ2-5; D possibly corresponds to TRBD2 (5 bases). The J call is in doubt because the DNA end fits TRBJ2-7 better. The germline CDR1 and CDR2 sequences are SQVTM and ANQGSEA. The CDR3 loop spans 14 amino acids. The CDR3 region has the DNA TGCAGCGTTGTTCCGGGGTTCGACTCCTACGAGCAGTACTTC. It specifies CSVVPGFDSYEQYF.

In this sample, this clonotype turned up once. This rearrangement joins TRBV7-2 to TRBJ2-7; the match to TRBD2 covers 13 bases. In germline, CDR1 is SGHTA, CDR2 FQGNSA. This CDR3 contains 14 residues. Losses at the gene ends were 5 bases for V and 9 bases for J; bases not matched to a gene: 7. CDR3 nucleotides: TGTGCCAGCAGCGTTACTAGCGGGAGGGCCCGGCAGTACTTC. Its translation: CASSVTSGRARQYF.

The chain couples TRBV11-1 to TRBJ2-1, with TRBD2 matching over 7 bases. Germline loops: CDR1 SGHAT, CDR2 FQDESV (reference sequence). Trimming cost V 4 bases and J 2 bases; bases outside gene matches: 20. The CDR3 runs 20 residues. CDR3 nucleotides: TGTGCCAGCAGCTCCTCAGACGTGACTAGCTTCTCCCTTACCTACAATGAGCAGTTCTTC. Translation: CASSSSDVTSFSLTYNEQFF.

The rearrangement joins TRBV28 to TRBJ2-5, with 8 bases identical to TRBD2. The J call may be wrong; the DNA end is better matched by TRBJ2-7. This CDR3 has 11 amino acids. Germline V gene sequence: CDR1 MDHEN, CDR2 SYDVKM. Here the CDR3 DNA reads TGTGTATCTAGCGGGTTCTACGAGCAGTACTTC. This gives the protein CVSSGFYEQYF.

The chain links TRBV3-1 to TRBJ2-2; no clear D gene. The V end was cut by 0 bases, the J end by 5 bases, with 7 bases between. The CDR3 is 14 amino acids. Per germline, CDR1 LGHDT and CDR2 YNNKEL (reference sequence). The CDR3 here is CASSQEGGTGELFF. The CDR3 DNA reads TGTGCCAGCAGCCAAGAAGGTGGTACCGGGGAGCTGTTTTTT.

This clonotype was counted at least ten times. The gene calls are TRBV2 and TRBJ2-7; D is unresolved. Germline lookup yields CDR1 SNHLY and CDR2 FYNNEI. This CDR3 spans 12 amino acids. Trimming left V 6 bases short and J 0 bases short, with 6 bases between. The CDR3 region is CASRVGSYEQYF. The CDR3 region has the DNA TGTGCCAGCAGAGTCGGCTCCTACGAGCAGTACTTC.

This CDR3 reads CASSLGAISYNEQFF. The CDR3 DNA follows: TGTGCCAGCAGCTTAGGGGCGATCTCCTACAATGAGCAGTTCTTC. The gene calls are TRBV7-2 and TRBJ2-1; the D is unclear. The CDR3 loop spans 15 amino acids. V was cut by 1 base and J by 0 bases, with 7 bases left in between. The germline V gene encodes CDR1 SGHTA and CDR2 FQGNSA.

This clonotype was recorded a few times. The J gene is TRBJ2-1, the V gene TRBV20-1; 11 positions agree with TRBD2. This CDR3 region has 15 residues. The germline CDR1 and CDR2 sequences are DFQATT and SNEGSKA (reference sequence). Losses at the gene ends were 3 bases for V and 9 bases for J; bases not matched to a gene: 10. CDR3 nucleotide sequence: TGCAGTGCTAGCCAGGCTAGCGGGGGGTCGGGTGAGCAGTTCTTC. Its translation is CSASQASGGSGEQFF.

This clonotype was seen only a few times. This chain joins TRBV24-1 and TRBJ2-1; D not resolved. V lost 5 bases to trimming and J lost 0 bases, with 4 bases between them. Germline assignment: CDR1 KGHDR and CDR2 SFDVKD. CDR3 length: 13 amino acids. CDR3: CATSASSYNEQFF. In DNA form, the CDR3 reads TGTGCCACCAGTGCGAGCTCCTACAATGAGCAGTTCTTC.

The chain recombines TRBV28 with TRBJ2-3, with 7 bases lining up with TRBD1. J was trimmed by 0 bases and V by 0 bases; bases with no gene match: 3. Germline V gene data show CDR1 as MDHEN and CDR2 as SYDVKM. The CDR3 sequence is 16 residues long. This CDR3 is CASSLWGQSSTDTQYF. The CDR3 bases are TGTGCCAGCAGTTTATGGGGACAGAGTAGCACAGATACGCAGTATTTT.

The CDR3 protein is CASSSPTQAGNEKLFF. CDR3 DNA: TGTGCCAGCAGCTCCCCTACCCAGGCCGGGAATGAAAAACTGTTTTTT. The chain joins TRBV7-9 to TRBJ1-4; D is undetermined. Germline CDR1 and CDR2: SEHNR and FQNEAQ (reference sequence). The CDR3 is 16 amino acids. The V and J ends lost 4 bases and 5 bases respectively, with 17 bases between them.

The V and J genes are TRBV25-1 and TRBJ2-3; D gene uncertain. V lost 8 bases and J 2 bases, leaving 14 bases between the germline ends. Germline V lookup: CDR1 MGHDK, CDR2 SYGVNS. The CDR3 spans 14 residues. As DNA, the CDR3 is TGTGCCAGCGCACTGGGGTCAAACACAGATACGCAGTATTTT. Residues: CASALGSNTDTQYF.

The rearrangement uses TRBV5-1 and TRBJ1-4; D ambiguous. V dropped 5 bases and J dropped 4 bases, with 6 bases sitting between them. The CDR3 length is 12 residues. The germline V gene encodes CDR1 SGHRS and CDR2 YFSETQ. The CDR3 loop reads CASRGNNEKLFF. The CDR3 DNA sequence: TGCGCCAGCAGAGGTAATAATGAAAAACTGTTTTTT. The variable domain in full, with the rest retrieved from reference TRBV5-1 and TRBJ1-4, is KAGVTQTPRYLIKTRGQQVTLSCSPISGHRSVSWYQQTPGQGLQFLFEYFSETQRNKGNFPGRFSGRQFSNSRSEMNVSTLELGDSALYLCASRGNNEKLFFGSGTQLSVL.

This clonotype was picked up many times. The CDR3 coding sequence is TGTGCCAGCAGCCAAGGTCACCACAGGGCGAACACCGGGGAGCTGTTTTTT. Encoded protein: CASSQGHHRANTGELFF. This chain uses TRBV3-1 with TRBJ2-2; tentatively, D is TRBD1 (6 bases). The CDR3 is 17 residues long. Between the trimmed V and J ends, which lost 1 base and 0 bases, there was a span of 12 bases. Germline V gene sequence: CDR1 LGHDT, CDR2 YNNKEL (reference sequence).

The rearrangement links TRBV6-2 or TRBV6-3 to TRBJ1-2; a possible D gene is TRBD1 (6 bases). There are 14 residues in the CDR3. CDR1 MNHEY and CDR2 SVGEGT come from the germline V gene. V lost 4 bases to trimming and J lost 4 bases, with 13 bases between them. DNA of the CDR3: TGTGCCAGCAGTTCGCGCCGGGGGGCCTATGGCTACACCTTC. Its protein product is CASSSRRGAYGYTF.